The T cell receptor (beta chain) under discussion was sequenced for a study of blood T cells in healthy people across ages. Study results and caveats: Across the age range, TCR beta diversity per million T cells fell in a roughly linear way.

Trimming took off 6 bases at V and 7 bases at J, with 21 bases between the two ends. The CDR3 runs to 15 residues. Germline V gives CDR1 MNHEY, CDR2 SMNVEV (reference sequence). Sample-barcoded 5' priming and a J-beta primer mix drove a second PCR of roughly 6 to 12 cycles. Using its own MiXCR run on the 5' RACE reads, TCRdb lists one record per CDR3 protein. The sample contains 790,000 or so distinct CDR3 sequences, roughly three fifths of which appear only once. Each donor gave about 9.3 milliliters of peripheral blood. In its sample, this clonotype was seen a few times. Its antigen remains unknown. The clonotype originates from a man aged 35-49 years in good health. Specimen: blood. The chain carries TRBV27 and TRBJ1-2; D is perhaps TRBD1 (6 bases). CDR3: CASRAAIGGGGGYTF. CDR3 DNA: TGTGCCAGCAGGGCTGCCATCGGGGGCGGGGGTGGCTACACCTTC.